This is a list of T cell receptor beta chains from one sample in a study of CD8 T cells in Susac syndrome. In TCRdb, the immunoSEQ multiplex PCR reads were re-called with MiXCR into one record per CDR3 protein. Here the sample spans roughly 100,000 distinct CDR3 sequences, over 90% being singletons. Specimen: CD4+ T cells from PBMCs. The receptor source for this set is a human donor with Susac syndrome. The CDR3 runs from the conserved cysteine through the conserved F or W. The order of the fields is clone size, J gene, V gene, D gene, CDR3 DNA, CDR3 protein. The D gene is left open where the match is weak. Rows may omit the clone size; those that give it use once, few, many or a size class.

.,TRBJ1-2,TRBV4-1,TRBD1,TGCGCCAGCAGCCAAGGGACAGGGGCTAACTATGGCTACACCTTC,CASSQGTGANYGYTF
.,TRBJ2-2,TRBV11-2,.,TGTGCCAGCAGCTTAAGAGGGGAGGCCGGGGAGCTGTTTTTT,CASSLRGEAGELFF
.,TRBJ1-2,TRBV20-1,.,TGCAGTGCCCCGAACCACCAGGGTCCTGGCTACACCTTC,CSAPNHQGPGYTF
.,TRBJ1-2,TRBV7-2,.,TGTGCCAGCAGCTTACCTACTATCTATGGCTACACCTTC,CASSLPTIYGYTF
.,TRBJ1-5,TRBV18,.,TGTGCCAGCTCACCAGGGGCAGCCAATCAGCCCCAGCATTTT,CASSPGAANQPQHF
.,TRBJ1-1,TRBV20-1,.,TGCAGTGCCCTCGTCGGGGAGACTGAAGCTTTCTTT,CSALVGETEAFF
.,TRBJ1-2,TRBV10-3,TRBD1,TGTGCCATCAGTGATGGAGGGGGCCAGAATGGCTACACCTTC,CAISDGGGQNGYTF
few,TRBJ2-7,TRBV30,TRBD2,TGTGCTTGGGGGGGAGGCCTCTACGAGCAGTACTTC,CAWGGGLYEQYF
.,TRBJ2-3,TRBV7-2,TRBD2,TGTGCCAGCAGCCCCTCAGCGGGGGTCACCACAGATACGCAGTATTTT,CASSPSAGVTTDTQYF
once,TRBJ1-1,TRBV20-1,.,TGCAGTGCGAGTACCGGGACTCAAGCTTTCTTT,CSASTGTQAFF
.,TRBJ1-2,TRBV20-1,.,TGCAGTGCTAGAGATCCGGGCATTAGTGGCTACACCTTC,CSARDPGISGYTF
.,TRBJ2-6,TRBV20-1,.,TGCAGTGCTAGAGAGTACAGGTTGGGCTCTGGGGCCAACGTCCTGACTTTC,CSAREYRLGSGANVLTF
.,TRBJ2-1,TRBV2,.,TGTGCCAGCAGTGAGGGTTATGGCTACAATGAGCAGTTCTTC,CASSEGYGYNEQFF
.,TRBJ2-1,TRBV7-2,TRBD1,TGTGCCAGCAGCCAAAGACCGGGACAGGGCTACAATGAGCAGTTCTTC,CASSQRPGQGYNEQFF
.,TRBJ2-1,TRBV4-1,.,TGCGCCAGCAGCCACGCTGCACTAGCAGTTGAGCAGTTCTTC,CASSHAALAVEQFF
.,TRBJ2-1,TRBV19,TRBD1,TGTGCCAGCAAGGACAGGCGTAGCTCCTACAATGAGCAGTTCTTC,CASKDRRSSYNEQFF
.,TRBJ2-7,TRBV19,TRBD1,TGTGCCAGTAGTGAACAGGGGGTCTCCTACGAGCAGTACTTC,CASSEQGVSYEQYF
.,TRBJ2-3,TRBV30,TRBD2,TGTGCCTGGACCTCCGGGACTAGACCCACAGATACGCAGTATTTT,CAWTSGTRPTDTQYF
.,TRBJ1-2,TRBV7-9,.,TGTGCCAGCACCGAAAGCGGGGGTAACTATGGCTACACCTTC,CASTESGGNYGYTF
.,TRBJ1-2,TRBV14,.,TGTGCCAGCAGCCAAGTTTTAGGGCTCGGCTACACCTTC,CASSQVLGLGYTF
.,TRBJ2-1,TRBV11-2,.,TGTGCCAGCAGCTTAGAGGCGGGGGCCCGCAATGAGCAGTTCTTC,CASSLEAGARNEQFF
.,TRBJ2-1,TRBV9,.,TGTGCCAGCAGCGTAGCTGGTGGGACAACTTACAATGAGCAGTTCTTC,CASSVAGGTTYNEQFF
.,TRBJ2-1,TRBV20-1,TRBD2,TGCAGTGCCCCTCAGCGGGGGGCACAGAATGAGCAGTTCTTC,CSAPQRGAQNEQFF
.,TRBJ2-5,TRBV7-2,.,TGTGCCAGCAGCTTAAGGCCCGCATCGGGGTACCAAGAGACCCAGTACTTC,CASSLRPASGYQETQYF
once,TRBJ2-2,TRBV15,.,TGTGCCACCAGCAGAGATGAGGGCACCGGGGAGCTGTTTTTT,CATSRDEGTGELFF